The following is a T cell receptor beta chain sequence with its context. Its antigen remains undetermined. No much larger clone exists at a distance of one base, and base qualities are not known. This sample was included in a study of cytomegalovirus exposure and HLA in healthy donors (dated by TCRdb to the late 2010s). With regard to the full study: An earlier analysis of roughly 500 of the donors reported more than 250 Gb of sequence data and approximately 110 million unique TCR beta sequences from 150 million to 200 million T cells. Roughly 300 gigabases of sequencing data and around 85 million unique TCR sequences made up an early release that covered roughly 670 HLA-typed donors. The genetic ancestry cluster associated with self-reported Caucasian donors included 65% to 90% of the roughly 360 genotyped donors. The study aimed to test whether cataloging public T cell receptors could reveal signatures of past pathogen exposure. Using immunosequencing, the study profiled T cell repertoires from some 670 subjects and related those repertoires to cytomegalovirus serostatus. In addition to the first cohort of around 670 subjects, a separate validation cohort of approximately 120 different subjects was used. To predict cytomegalovirus infection status, the study brought together high-throughput TCR immunosequencing, statistical association of individual TCRs with disease status, and machine learning. A later analysis re-analyzed previously published TCR beta repertoires from 666 donors and added high-resolution HLA genotyping to study TCR occurrence patterns. The later analysis used no new phenotypic data to find candidate immune exposures, relying instead on TCR beta sequences and their occurrence across donors. To decide whether each TCR beta V gene segment behaved as functional or pseudogenic, an earlier analysis of nearly 600 of the donors relied on high-throughput TCR beta sequencing. Donor age, sex, ethnicity and CMV serostatus were collected together with the repertoire data. Genome-wide SNP genotypes for about 60% of the roughly 700 donors were used in a later genetic analysis, which treated that subset as a discovery cohort. All discovery cohort repertoires had been generated on a single sequencing platform. Both class I and class II loci were covered by HLA typing, at four-digit resolution. The number of typed donors differed by locus: 629-630 for A, B, C, DRB1 and DQB1; 500 to 550 for DQA1; approximately 600 for DPA1; and some 470 for DPB1. Because of strong linkage in the cohort, 4 to 6 DR-DQ haplotypes were treated as single units for association and clustering. On average, roughly 250,000 unique TCR beta nucleotide sequences were sequenced per donor among a few hundred genotyped donors of the cohort, with roughly 18% of those sequences being non-productive.

From the cysteine up to the phenylalanine, the CDR3 has a length of 13 residues. Solely the CDR3 DNA is kept, with 39 bases framed from the first base. V was cut back by 3 bases and J by 2 bases, leaving a gap of 9 bases between them. CDR1 GTSNPN and CDR2 SVGIG are derived from the germline V gene (reference sequence). Libraries were prepared through the immunoSEQ multiplex PCR assay. For the multiplex PCR, a mixture combining 60 forward primers for TCR Vbeta segments and 13 reverse primers for TCR Jbeta segments was used. The CDR3 region of rearranged TCR beta genes was amplified from genomic DNA by a multiplex PCR assay. The Illumina HiSeq System was used to sequence the amplified TCR beta libraries as 87-base-pair reads. As for the original processing: A later analysis counted about 80 million unique TCR beta chains across the 700 or so repertoires, and around 9.9 million of these chains were shared by at least two donors. To remove PCR and sequencing errors, raw reads were error-corrected and collapsed into unique sequences using a nearest-neighbor algorithm that merged closely related sequences. To assign V, D and J gene segments, CDR3 sequences were aligned to IMGT reference sequences. For a sequence to be retained, a match of at least six nucleotides was required to both a V gene segment and a J gene segment. Rearrangements were classified as productive when the CDR3 lacked stop codons and remained in frame with V and J, and all other rearrangements were classified as non-productive. Following IMGT convention, CDR3 was defined as the stretch from the second conserved V-encoded cysteine to the conserved J-encoded phenylalanine. The earlier analysis of some 580 of the donors excluded any sequence lacking an unambiguous match to a single V gene segment. An earlier analysis of several hundred of the donors called V segments functional above 56.7% productive rearrangements and segregating when the between-donor standard deviation exceeded 5%. A statistical classification framework was built to diagnose cytomegalovirus status from the catalog of TCR beta chain sequences. In a later analysis, TCR nucleotide sequences were compared against IMGT/GENE-DB human TR gene sequences so that V and J genes could be assigned. Using the TCRdist pipeline, a later analysis assigned CDR3 sequences along with most-parsimonious VDJ recombination scenarios. In a later analysis, each TCR beta chain was defined by its CDR3 amino acid sequence together with its V-gene family, and reads lacking a unique V-gene family were excluded. As a way to deal with suspected cross-contamination and a sequencing artifact, a later analysis dropped over 550 nucleotide sequences that were highly shared and had low generation probability. For each public chain, a later analysis derived a clonal expansion index from normalized ranks of inferred template counts within each repertoire. In a later analysis, generation probabilities were computed with a VDJ recombination model fitted to out-of-frame rearrangements, and the resulting probabilities were checked against IGoR. In a later analysis, hypergeometric tests were used to score TCR-TCR, TCR-HLA and TCR-CMV co-occurrence, with a repertoire-size bias correction applied to TCR pairs. A later analysis estimated false discovery rates by permuting HLA or CMV assignments 20 times. A later analysis grouped co-occurring TCRs with DBSCAN, adding TCRdist sequence similarity when clustering within HLA-allele-positive subsets. For co-occurrence clustering, repertoires with fewer than 30,000 or more than 120,000 public chains were excluded, along with a handful of repertoires with anomalous nucleotide sharing. TCRdb stores this immuneACCESS table with in-frame sequences only. Part of the clones is absent; in the studies checked, under half of the shortfall reflects unresolved V genes, and no reason is known for the rest. V and J calls and clone size follow that table, whereas D and trimming were derived from the DNA. The sample includes hundreds of thousands of clones, with more than 65% observed a single time. The ten largest make up 0.63% of the sample.

Results and caveats for the whole study, not just this receptor: According to the authors, the approach could potentially be generalized to other disease states and immunological phenotypes. Across donors, most TCR sequences were observed very rarely, whereas some public TCRs were present in many individuals. A cluster of highly shared sequence variants was judged likely to be a technical artifact of the sequencing pipeline. In a later genetic analysis, a missense DCLRE1C variant was associated with V-gene and J-gene trimming of TCR beta chains, and the association was replicated in an independent cohort. Because some donors lacked HLA typing at each locus, the association tests relied only on the typed subset. In a later analysis, the rate of TCR association differed among HLA loci, with DRB1 alleles having the most associated TCRs and HLA-C alleles having the fewest. The only immune exposure information available for the cohort was CMV serostatus. Roughly uniform sequencing depth across donors was assumed in presence/absence analyses, although this assumption may not hold. Because counts were too low, seventeen rarely observed V segments, including chromosome 9 orphons, were left out of the earlier analysis of roughly 600 of the donors. A further reported finding was that TCR beta sequences accurately predicted the HLA-A and HLA-B alleles for most subjects in the first cohort. The study listed approximately 150 TCR beta chains as associated with cytomegalovirus. The cohort was sequenced for TCR beta chains only, and without alpha or paired-chain data the features that could be detected were limited. Linkage disequilibrium might explain the correlated functional status among segregating V segments, but an unknown experimental factor could not be excluded. Several of the top co-occurrence clusters appeared to be linked to parvovirus B19, influenza, CMV and Epstein-Barr virus, according to a later analysis. In an earlier analysis of some 540 of the donors, most TCR beta V segments appeared in productive rearrangements about 90% or about 30% of the time, broadly matching IMGT annotations. In vitro tests confirmed that a few of the cytomegalovirus-associated TCR beta chains recognize cytomegalovirus antigens. The classifier was reported to diagnose cytomegalovirus status with high specificity and sensitivity in both the original cohort and the validation cohort. The 87-base-pair reads could not distinguish some IMGT-functional V segments, including TRBV6-2 and TRBV6-3, so those segments were excluded. In a later analysis, HLA-associated TCR beta chains were found to be more clonally expanded and to have lower generation probabilities than equally common non-associated chains. A later genetic analysis reported fewer N-insertions in productive TCRs among donors in an Asian-associated ancestry cluster than the roughly 620-donor mean. In a later analysis, around 17,000 TCR beta sequences were associated with specific HLA alleles at a false discovery rate of 0.05. In a later analysis, most CMV-associated TCR beta chains were found to appear HLA-restricted, with HLA associations seemingly driven largely by CMV exposure. Assigning TCR associations to individual alleles was difficult when HLA alleles, especially DR and DQ, strongly co-occurred.

In total, around 600 healthy bone marrow donors made up the cohort. At the time of sampling, every cohort member was nominally healthy, though immune exposures that went unrecorded were likely present. The donor was CMV seronegative and belonged to the group of over 300 seronegative cohort members. A peripheral blood sample was collected from each donor, and TCR beta sequencing was performed on peripheral blood mononuclear cells. The Qiagen DNeasy Blood Extraction Kit was used to extract genomic DNA from the blood cell samples. Recombination joined TRBV30 with TRBJ2-3; a confident D gene designation cannot be given. The source is a man between 18 and 35 years old in good health and CMV-seronegative. Sample: PBMCs. The nucleotide sequence is TGTGCCTGGAGCTACAGACCCACAGATACGCAGTATTTT. It translates as CAWSYRPTDTQYF.